This passage covers 7 T cell receptor beta chains from one sample sequenced in a study of cytomegalovirus exposure and HLA in healthy donors. Some clones are missing from TCRdb's copy, which holds only in-frame ones; the method was immunoSEQ multiplex PCR. Of about 330,000 clones listed, roughly 90% are singletons. Sequencing was performed on PBMCs. Receptors were obtained from a woman aged 18-29 years in good health and CMV-seronegative.

The gene calls are TRBV9 and TRBJ1-3; D unresolved. CDR3 length: 15 amino acids. In germline, CDR1 is SGDLS, CDR2 YYNGEE. V lost 0 bases to trimming and J lost 0 bases, with 7 bases between them. The DNA of the CDR3 is TGTGCCAGCAGCGTAGATGACTTCTCTGGAAACACCATATATTTT. Protein: CASSVDDFSGNTIYF.

The rearrangement links TRBV5-6 to TRBJ2-4; the D is unclear. Trimming took off 4 bases at V and 8 bases at J, with 10 bases between the two ends. The CDR3 covers 12 residues. Germline V gene sequence: CDR1 SGHDT, CDR2 YYEEEE. The CDR3 sequence: CASSTYPDIQYF. Here the CDR3 DNA reads TGTGCCAGCAGCACCTATCCGGACATTCAGTACTTC.

V and J are TRBV18 and TRBJ1-1; no firm D call. This CDR3 region has 14 residues. V lost 3 bases, J lost 1 base, and 9 bases lay in between. CDR1 is KGHSH and CDR2 is LQKENI in the germline V gene. The CDR3 sequence is CASSPTWRNTEAFF. The CDR3 DNA is TGTGCCAGCTCACCGACGTGGAGGAACACTGAAGCTTTCTTT.

V is TRBV2 and J is TRBJ1-2, with D maybe TRBD1 (5 bases). CDR3 length equals 13 residues. Germline V gives CDR1 SNHLY, CDR2 FYNNEI. Deletions cut 6 bases from V and 8 bases from J, with 16 bases between. CDR3 nucleotide sequence: TGTGCCAGCAGCGAGGGACGGCGGGGCGGCTACACCTTC. Residues: CASSEGRRGGYTF. The whole variable domain, filled in from reference TRBV2 and TRBJ1-2, reads EPEVTQTPSHQVTQMGQEVILRCVPISNHLYFYWYRQILGQKVEFLVSFYNNEISEKSEIFDDQFSVERPDGSNFTLKIRSTKLEDSAMYFCASSEGRRGGYTFGSGTRLTVV.

The chain uses TRBV7-6 and TRBJ2-5; tentative D call: TRBD2 (7 bases). V lost 5 bases to trimming and J lost 5 bases, with 12 bases between them. The CDR3 sequence is 13 residues long. Germline V gene data show CDR1 as SGHVS and CDR2 as FNYEAQ. The CDR3 region has the DNA TGTGCCAGCAGCCTGGGGGGGCCCGAGACCCAGTACTTC. Translating it yields CASSLGGPETQYF.

V is TRBV2 and J is TRBJ2-3; 12 bases align to TRBD2. V lost 6 bases, J lost 0 bases, and 4 bases stayed unmatched. This CDR3 is 16 amino acids long. Germline loops: CDR1 SNHLY, CDR2 FYNNEI. Written as DNA, the CDR3 is TGTGCCAGCAGAATAGGGACTAGCGGGAGCACAGATACGCAGTATTTT. The encoded protein is CASRIGTSGSTDTQYF. Together with reference TRBV2 and TRBJ2-3, the CDR3 gives the full variable domain: EPEVTQTPSHQVTQMGQEVILRCVPISNHLYFYWYRQILGQKVEFLVSFYNNEISEKSEIFDDQFSVERPDGSNFTLKIRSTKLEDSAMYFCASRIGTSGSTDTQYFGPGTRLTVL.

A single count supports this clone. The chain carries TRBV4-1 and TRBJ1-5; the D is unclear. Germline assignment: CDR1 MGHRA and CDR2 YSYEKL. Deletions cut 1 base from V and 2 bases from J, with 9 bases between. The CDR3 has 15 residues. The CDR3 region is CASSQGGNGNQPQHF. DNA for the CDR3: TGCGCCAGCAGCCAAGGAGGGAACGGCAATCAGCCCCAGCATTTT.